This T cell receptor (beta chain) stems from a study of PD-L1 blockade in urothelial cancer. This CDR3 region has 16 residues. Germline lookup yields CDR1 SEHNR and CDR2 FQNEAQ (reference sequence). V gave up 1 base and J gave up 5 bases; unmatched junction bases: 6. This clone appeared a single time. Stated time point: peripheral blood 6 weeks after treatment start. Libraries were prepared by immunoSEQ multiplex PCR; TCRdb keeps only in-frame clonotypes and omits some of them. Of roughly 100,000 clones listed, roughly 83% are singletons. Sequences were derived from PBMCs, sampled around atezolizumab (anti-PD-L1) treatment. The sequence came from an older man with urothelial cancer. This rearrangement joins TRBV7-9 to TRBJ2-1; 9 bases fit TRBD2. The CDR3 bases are TGTGCCAGCAGCTTAGAGGCTAGCGGGGCAAACAATGAGCAGTTCTTC. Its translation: CASSLEASGANNEQFF.